This T cell receptor (beta chain) emerged from a study of T cell changes during pregnancy in multiple sclerosis. The germline V gene has CDR1 LNHDA and CDR2 SQIVND (reference sequence). The CDR3 has 10 residues if both end residues are counted. Sequencing used immunoSEQ multiplex PCR; TCRdb keeps in-frame clones, though not all of them. The table shows about 53,000 clones, with approximately 91% occurring only once. Remarks on this clone: Because the CDR3 is missing its conserved closing phenylalanine or tryptophan, this is likely a read error. The limits of the CDR3 on the DNA are not certain, so only TCRdb's listed CDR3 is given.

This sequence originates from a female donor with multiple sclerosis, enrolled in a pregnancy study. This sample comprised CD4+ T cells from peripheral blood mononuclear cells, obtained in the third trimester of pregnancy. The chain uses TRBV19 and TRBJ1-6; the D call in the table, TRBD1, was not verified against the DNA. CDR3: CASSICPPPV.